Detailed here is one TCR beta chain. These data originate in a study of T cell changes during pregnancy in multiple sclerosis. Profiled with immunoSEQ multiplex PCR; TCRdb holds only in-frame clones, not every one. The sample consists of 60,000 to 70,000 clones, 90% to 95% of them appearing once. Trimming at V came to 5 bases and at J to 2 bases, leaving 7 bases not matched to a gene. This CDR3 is built from 15 residues. In germline, CDR1 is SGHNT, CDR2 YENEEA. The chain recombines TRBV11-3 with TRBJ1-1, with TRBD1 matching over 8 bases. Source: peripheral blood, taken after pregnancy. The TCR originated in a female donor in good health, enrolled as a control in a pregnancy study. The CDR3 DNA is TGTGCCAGCAGCCCCAGCACAGGGGGTAACACTGAAGCTTTCTTT. Amino acid sequence: CASSPSTGGNTEAFF.